This T cell receptor beta chain was captured by sequencing in a study of radiation and T cells in renal cell carcinoma. Study results and limitations: Without pretreatment biopsies, baseline tumor clonotype presence was undetermined.

This CDR3 has 16 amino acids. Germline CDR1 is KGHSH and CDR2 is LQKENI. V lost 4 bases and J lost 6; bases outside the gene matches: 10. Comment on this clone: Its target is not known.

The repertoire was sequenced with immunoSEQ multiplex PCR; TCRdb's copy has only in-frame clones and lacks some. Found here are some 150,000 clones, around 88% of them singletons; the top ten hold less than 20%. Specified time point: blood 4 weeks post-SBRT, at nephrectomy. Treatment defined: 15 Gy SBRT to primary tumor, nephrectomy 4 weeks later. Nephrectomy followed 15 Gy stereotactic body radiation by 4 weeks. Radiation-treated patients gave blood at baseline, week 2 and week 4. The source was blood, collected from a patient whose treatment included radiotherapy and nephrectomy. V gene TRBV18 combines with J gene TRBJ1-4; 8 bases align to TRBD1. This TCR was sampled from a woman aged 45-65 years with renal cell carcinoma. CDR3: CASSRSTGASDEKLFF. The CDR3 region has the DNA TGTGCCAGCTCACGATCGACAGGGGCCTCGGATGAAAAACTGTTTTTT.